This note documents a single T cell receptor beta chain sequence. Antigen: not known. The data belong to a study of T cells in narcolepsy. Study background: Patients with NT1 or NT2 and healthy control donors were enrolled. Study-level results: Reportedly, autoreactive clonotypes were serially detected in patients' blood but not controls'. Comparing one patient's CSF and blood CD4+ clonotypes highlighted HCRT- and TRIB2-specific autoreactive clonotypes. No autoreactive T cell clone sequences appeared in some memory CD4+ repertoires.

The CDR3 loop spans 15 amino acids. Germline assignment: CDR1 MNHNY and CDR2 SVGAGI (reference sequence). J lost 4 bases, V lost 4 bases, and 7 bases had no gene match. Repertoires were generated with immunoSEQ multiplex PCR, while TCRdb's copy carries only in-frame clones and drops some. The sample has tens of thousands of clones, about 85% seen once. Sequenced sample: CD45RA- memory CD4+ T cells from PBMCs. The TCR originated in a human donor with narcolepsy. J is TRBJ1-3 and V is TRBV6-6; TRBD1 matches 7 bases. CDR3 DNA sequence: TGTGCCAGCAGTTCCCGACAGGGATCGGGAAACACCATATATTTT. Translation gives CASSSRQGSGNTIYF.